This TCR beta chain was identified in a study of T cell changes during pregnancy in multiple sclerosis. Repertoires were generated with immunoSEQ multiplex PCR, while TCRdb's copy carries only in-frame clones and drops some. The sample consists of about 41,000 clones, 70% to 90% of them appearing once. The source of this sequence is a female donor with multiple sclerosis, enrolled in a pregnancy study. The sequences come from CD4+ T cells from peripheral blood mononuclear cells, collected in the first trimester of pregnancy.

The CDR3 loop reads CASSLQGTDTQYF. Written as DNA, the CDR3 is TGTGCCAGCAGCTTACAGGGTACAGATACGCAGTATTTT. The chain combines TRBV11-3 with TRBJ2-3; D may be TRBD1 (5 bases). Germline V gives CDR1 SGHNT, CDR2 YENEEA. V was cut by 2 bases and J by 3 bases, with 6 bases left in between. The CDR3 covers 13 residues.